This T cell receptor beta chain originates from a study of T-cell memory formation after mild COVID-19. Broader study findings: The authors did not confirm SARS-CoV-2 specificity of second-wave clones peaking day 37. Contracting clones, day 15 to 85, had balanced CD4/CD8, and later expanders favored CD4+. The main location of contracting CD4+ clones was CM and EM, and that of contracting CD8+ clones was EMRA.

TCRdb itself ran the 5' RACE reads through MiXCR, one entry per CDR3 protein. The table includes approximately 230,000 distinct CDR3 sequences, about a sixth detected once. The table lists this clonotype with many counts. Its antigen is unknown. Germline values: CDR1 SGHTA, CDR2 FQGNSA. The CDR3 runs 13 residues. V was shortened by 3 bases and J by 6 bases, with 10 bases between the two germline ends. This chain joins TRBV7-2 and TRBJ2-3, with a possible D match to TRBD2 (6 bases). Input material: PBMCs or a T cell subset sorted from them (not recorded which). This clonotype originated in a man younger than 35 who had mild COVID-19 (a few samples of this study predate the infection). Cell type and time point are not known. In DNA form, the CDR3 reads TGTGCCAGCAGCTTTGAAACTAGCGATACGCAGTATTTT. This codes for CASSFETSDTQYF.